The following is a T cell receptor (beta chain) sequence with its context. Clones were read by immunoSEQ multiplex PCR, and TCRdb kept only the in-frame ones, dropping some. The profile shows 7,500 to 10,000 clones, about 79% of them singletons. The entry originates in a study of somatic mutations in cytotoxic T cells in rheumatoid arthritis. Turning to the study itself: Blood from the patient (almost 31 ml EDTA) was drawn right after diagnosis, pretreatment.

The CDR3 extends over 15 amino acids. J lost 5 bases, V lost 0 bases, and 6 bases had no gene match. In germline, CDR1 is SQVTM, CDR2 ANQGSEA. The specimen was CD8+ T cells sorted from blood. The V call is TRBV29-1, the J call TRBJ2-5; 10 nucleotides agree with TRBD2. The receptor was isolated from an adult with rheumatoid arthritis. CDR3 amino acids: CSVEDASGSGETQYF. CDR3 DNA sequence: TGCAGCGTTGAAGACGCTAGCGGGAGCGGCGAGACCCAGTACTTC.